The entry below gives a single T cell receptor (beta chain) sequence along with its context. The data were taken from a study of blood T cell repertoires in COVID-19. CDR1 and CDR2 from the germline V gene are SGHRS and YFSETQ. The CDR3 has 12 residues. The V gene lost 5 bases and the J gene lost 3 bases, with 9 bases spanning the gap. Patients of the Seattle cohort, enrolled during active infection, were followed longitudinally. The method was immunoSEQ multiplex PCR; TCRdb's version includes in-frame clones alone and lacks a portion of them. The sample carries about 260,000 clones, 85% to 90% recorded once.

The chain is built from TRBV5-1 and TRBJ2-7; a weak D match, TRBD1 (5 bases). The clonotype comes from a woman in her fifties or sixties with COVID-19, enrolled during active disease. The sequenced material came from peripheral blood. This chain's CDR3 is CASRSDSYEQYF. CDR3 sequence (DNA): TGCGCCAGCAGGTCTGACAGCTACGAGCAGTACTTC.